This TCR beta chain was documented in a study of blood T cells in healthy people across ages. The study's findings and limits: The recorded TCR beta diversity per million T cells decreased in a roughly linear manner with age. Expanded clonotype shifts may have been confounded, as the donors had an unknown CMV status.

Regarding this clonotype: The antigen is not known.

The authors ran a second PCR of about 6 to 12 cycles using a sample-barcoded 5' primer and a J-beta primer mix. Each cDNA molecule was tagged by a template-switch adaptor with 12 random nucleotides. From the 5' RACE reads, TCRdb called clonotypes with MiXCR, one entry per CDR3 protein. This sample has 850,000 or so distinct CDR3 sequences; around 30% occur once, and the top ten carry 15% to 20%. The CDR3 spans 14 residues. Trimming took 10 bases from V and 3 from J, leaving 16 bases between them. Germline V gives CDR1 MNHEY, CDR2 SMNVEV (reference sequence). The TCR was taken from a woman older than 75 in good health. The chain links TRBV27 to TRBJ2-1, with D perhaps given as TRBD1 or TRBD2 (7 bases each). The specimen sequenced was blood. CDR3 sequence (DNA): TGTGCCATTGCAGGGGGGGGTCTCTACAATGAGCAGTTCTTC. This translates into CAIAGGGLYNEQFF.